The T cell receptor (beta chain) under discussion was sequenced for a study of blood T cell repertoires in COVID-19. For the study at large: Sites in the United States, Italy and Spain provided acute and convalescent COVID-19 samples. In each case, the material was cDNA or gDNA derived from T cells, B-cell-depleted T cells, or PBMCs.

In the original processing: Scientists estimated how many nucleated cells there were by amplifying reference gene primers. Profiled with immunoSEQ multiplex PCR; TCRdb holds only in-frame clones, not every one. V, J and clone size were drawn from that table, and D and trimming were deduced from the DNA. The sample contains about 97,000 clones, about 85% of which appear only once. The TCR originated in a woman in her seventies with active or convalescent COVID-19. Sample: peripheral blood.

CDR3 sequence: CASRGGEQYF. CDR3 coding DNA: TGTGCCAGTAGAGGGGGCGAGCAGTACTTC. The chain employs TRBV19 and TRBJ2-7; D is possibly TRBD1 (6 bases). The CDR3 loop spans 10 amino acids. The germline V and J ends were trimmed by 6 bases and 6 bases, with 6 bases remaining between them. The germline gives CDR1 LNHDA, CDR2 SQIVND (reference sequence).